The rows below give T cell receptor beta chains drawn from one sample of a study of PD-1 blockade in classical Hodgkin lymphoma. Profiling relied on immunoSEQ multiplex PCR, and the TCRdb table lists in-frame clones only, not all of them. Of 100,000 or so clones in the sample, over 85% were seen once. Material: peripheral blood mononuclear cells (PBMCs), obtained before the fourth cycle of nivolumab. These receptors were taken from a human donor with classical Hodgkin lymphoma. Both conserved end residues are part of each CDR3. The order of the fields is V gene, J gene, clone size, D gene, CDR3 DNA, CDR3 protein. A D gene is named only where the DNA matches it firmly. Only part of the rows carry a size: once, few, many, or a class if the clone is expanded.

v_call: TRBV5-1
j_call: TRBJ1-1
clone_size: once
d_call: .
cdr3_nt: TGCGCCAGCAGCTTGGAGTGGGCAGACTTATCCACTGAAGCTTTCTTT
cdr3_aa: CASSLEWADLSTEAFF

v_call: TRBV6-5
j_call: TRBJ2-2
clone_size: .
d_call: .
cdr3_nt: TGTGCCAGCAGCCGTCCGGGGACCGGGGAGCTGTTTTTT
cdr3_aa: CASSRPGTGELFF

v_call: TRBV21-1
j_call: TRBJ1-5
clone_size: .
d_call: .
cdr3_nt: TGTGCCAGCAGCAATTGCAGGGGGCTTGGGGGAAGCAATCAGCCCCAGCATTTT
cdr3_aa: CASSNCRGLGGSNQPQHF

v_call: TRBV27
j_call: TRBJ1-5
clone_size: .
d_call: .
cdr3_nt: TGTGCCAGCAGTTTTGTGGGTCAGCCCCAGCATTTT
cdr3_aa: CASSFVGQPQHF

v_call: TRBV6-5
j_call: TRBJ2-7
clone_size: .
d_call: TRBD1
cdr3_nt: TGTGCCAGCAGCCATACAATGGGACAGAACTACGAGCAGTACTTC
cdr3_aa: CASSHTMGQNYEQYF

v_call: TRBV21-1
j_call: TRBJ2-1
clone_size: .
d_call: .
cdr3_nt: TGTGCCAGCAGCAAGAGGTCCCCCTCCTACAATGAGCAGTTCTTC
cdr3_aa: CASSKRSPSYNEQFF

v_call: TRBV7-2
j_call: TRBJ2-2
clone_size: .
d_call: .
cdr3_nt: TGTGCCAGCACCATAGCGGTGGAGGGGGTCGGGGAGCTGTTTTTT
cdr3_aa: CASTIAVEGVGELFF

v_call: TRBV2
j_call: TRBJ1-5
clone_size: few
d_call: .
cdr3_nt: TGTGCCAGCAGCCCAGGGGAGAGGCCCCAGCATTTT
cdr3_aa: CASSPGERPQHF

v_call: TRBV7-9
j_call: TRBJ2-3
clone_size: once
d_call: .
cdr3_nt: TGTGCCAGCCCCGAAGCAGATACGCAGTATTTT
cdr3_aa: CASPEADTQYF

v_call: TRBV6-1
j_call: TRBJ2-5
clone_size: .
d_call: TRBD2
cdr3_nt: TGTGCCAGCACCCCGGGACTAGCAGGCGAGACCCAGTACTTC
cdr3_aa: CASTPGLAGETQYF

v_call: TRBV11-2
j_call: TRBJ2-3
clone_size: once
d_call: TRBD1
cdr3_nt: TGTGCCAGCAGCCCCCGGACAGGCGGGGATACGCAGTATTTT
cdr3_aa: CASSPRTGGDTQYF

v_call: TRBV30
j_call: TRBJ2-7
clone_size: .
d_call: .
cdr3_nt: TGTGCCTGGACCTCTTTTCCCCGGGACTCACCCTCCTACGAGCAGTACTTC
cdr3_aa: CAWTSFPRDSPSYEQYF

v_call: TRBV7-8
j_call: TRBJ2-3
clone_size: .
d_call: .
cdr3_nt: TGTGCCAGCAGCTTAGCGGGGGCCCAGTTTGATACGCAGTATTTT
cdr3_aa: CASSLAGAQFDTQYF

v_call: TRBV4-1
j_call: TRBJ2-1
clone_size: .
d_call: .
cdr3_nt: TGCGCCAGCAGCCTCCGGGATCCTGGGAATGAGCAGTTCTTC
cdr3_aa: CASSLRDPGNEQFF

v_call: TRBV10-3
j_call: TRBJ2-7
clone_size: .
d_call: .
cdr3_nt: TGTGCCATCTGCGAGGATAGCTCCTACGAGCAGTACTTC
cdr3_aa: CAICEDSSYEQYF

v_call: TRBV7-2
j_call: TRBJ1-2
clone_size: .
d_call: TRBD1
cdr3_nt: TGTGCCAGCAGCCAAGGGACAGGGGCAGAAGGCTACACCTTC
cdr3_aa: CASSQGTGAEGYTF

v_call: TRBV6-5
j_call: TRBJ1-1
clone_size: .
d_call: .
cdr3_nt: TGTGCCAGCAACAGAAGGGGGAACACTGAAGCTTTCTTT
cdr3_aa: CASNRRGNTEAFF

v_call: TRBV7-9
j_call: TRBJ1-2
clone_size: .
d_call: TRBD1
cdr3_nt: TGTGCCAGCAGCCCAGGGACAGGGGGCTATGGCTACACCTTC
cdr3_aa: CASSPGTGGYGYTF

v_call: TRBV7-9
j_call: TRBJ2-7
clone_size: .
d_call: .
cdr3_nt: TGTGCCAGCAGCTCCCTTGAACACCGGACCTACGAGCAGTACTTC
cdr3_aa: CASSSLEHRTYEQYF

v_call: TRBV4-2
j_call: TRBJ1-5
clone_size: .
d_call: TRBD1
cdr3_nt: TGTGCCAGCAGCCAAGAGACAGGGAGCAATCAGCCCCAGCATTTT
cdr3_aa: CASSQETGSNQPQHF

v_call: TRBV11-2
j_call: TRBJ2-5
clone_size: .
d_call: .
cdr3_nt: TGTGCCAGCAGGGGAATGACGGAGACCCAGTACTTC
cdr3_aa: CASRGMTETQYF

v_call: TRBV25-1
j_call: TRBJ2-3
clone_size: .
d_call: .
cdr3_nt: TGTGCCAGCACCCGCCGGGCGGACGGGAGTAGCACAGATACGCAGTATTTT
cdr3_aa: CASTRRADGSSTDTQYF

v_call: TRBV10-1
j_call: TRBJ1-3
clone_size: .
d_call: .
cdr3_nt: TGCGCCAGCAGCGGGAGTTCTGGAAACACCATATATTTT
cdr3_aa: CASSGSSGNTIYF

v_call: TRBV11-2
j_call: TRBJ2-7
clone_size: .
d_call: TRBD1
cdr3_nt: TGTGCCAGCAGCAAGCCGGGACAGGGTTCCGAGCAGTACTTC
cdr3_aa: CASSKPGQGSEQYF

v_call: TRBV7-2
j_call: TRBJ2-1
clone_size: .
d_call: TRBD2
cdr3_nt: TGTGCCAGCAGCTCGACTAGCGGGCCCCACAATGAGCAGTTCTTC
cdr3_aa: CASSSTSGPHNEQFF

v_call: TRBV4-1
j_call: TRBJ2-3
clone_size: .
d_call: .
cdr3_nt: TGCGCCAGCAGCCAAAGGCAGGTGGGAGCAGATACGCAGTATTTT
cdr3_aa: CASSQRQVGADTQYF

v_call: TRBV11-1
j_call: TRBJ1-2
clone_size: .
d_call: .
cdr3_nt: TGTGCCAGCAGTCTCGACAGGCTGGGCGGCTACACCTTC
cdr3_aa: CASSLDRLGGYTF

v_call: TRBV7-2
j_call: TRBJ2-1
clone_size: .
d_call: TRBD2
cdr3_nt: TGTGCCAGCAGCTGGGGACTAGCGGTTCTCAATGAGCAGTTCTTC
cdr3_aa: CASSWGLAVLNEQFF

v_call: TRBV25-1
j_call: TRBJ1-2
clone_size: .
d_call: TRBD1
cdr3_nt: TGTGCCAGCAGGGGACAGACCCGTGGCTACACCTTC
cdr3_aa: CASRGQTRGYTF

v_call: TRBV5-1
j_call: TRBJ2-5
clone_size: .
d_call: .
cdr3_nt: TGCGCCAGCAGCTTGGCAGGTAGCCAAGAGACCCAGTACTTC
cdr3_aa: CASSLAGSQETQYF

v_call: TRBV23-1
j_call: TRBJ2-3
clone_size: .
d_call: TRBD1
cdr3_nt: TGCGCCAGCAGTCAATCGGGGACAGGTTTCCATACGCAGTATTTT
cdr3_aa: CASSQSGTGFHTQYF

v_call: TRBV18
j_call: TRBJ1-2
clone_size: .
d_call: TRBD1
cdr3_nt: TGTGCCAGCTCACCAACGAGCTCCAGGGGGAAAAATGTGCTGACCTTC
cdr3_aa: CASSPTSSRGKNVLTF

v_call: TRBV28
j_call: TRBJ1-2
clone_size: few
d_call: TRBD1
cdr3_nt: TGTGCCGCAAGGGGACAGTCGCATGGCTACACCTTC
cdr3_aa: CAARGQSHGYTF

v_call: TRBV6-1
j_call: TRBJ1-5
clone_size: .
d_call: .
cdr3_nt: TGTGCCAGCAGTTTAATTCAGGGGAGCAATCAGCCCCAGCATTTT
cdr3_aa: CASSLIQGSNQPQHF

v_call: TRBV5-6
j_call: TRBJ2-7
clone_size: .
d_call: .
cdr3_nt: TGTGCCAGCAGCCCCCAGGGGCCCTCCTACGAGCAGTACTTC
cdr3_aa: CASSPQGPSYEQYF

v_call: TRBV4-1
j_call: TRBJ2-7
clone_size: .
d_call: .
cdr3_nt: TGCGCCAGCAGCCAAATTTTGGGGGGCAGCTACGAGCAGTACTTC
cdr3_aa: CASSQILGGSYEQYF

v_call: TRBV7-2
j_call: TRBJ2-1
clone_size: .
d_call: .
cdr3_nt: TGTGCCAGCACCCTTGACTTGGTTATCGGTGAGCAGTTCTTC
cdr3_aa: CASTLDLVIGEQFF

v_call: TRBV10-2
j_call: TRBJ2-5
clone_size: .
d_call: .
cdr3_nt: TGCGCCAGCAGTGAGTACCAGTCTAGAGCCGAGACCCAGTACTTC
cdr3_aa: CASSEYQSRAETQYF

v_call: TRBV28
j_call: TRBJ2-6
clone_size: .
d_call: .
cdr3_nt: TGTGCCAGCAGTTTAGCCGGGGCCAACGTCCTGACTTTC
cdr3_aa: CASSLAGANVLTF